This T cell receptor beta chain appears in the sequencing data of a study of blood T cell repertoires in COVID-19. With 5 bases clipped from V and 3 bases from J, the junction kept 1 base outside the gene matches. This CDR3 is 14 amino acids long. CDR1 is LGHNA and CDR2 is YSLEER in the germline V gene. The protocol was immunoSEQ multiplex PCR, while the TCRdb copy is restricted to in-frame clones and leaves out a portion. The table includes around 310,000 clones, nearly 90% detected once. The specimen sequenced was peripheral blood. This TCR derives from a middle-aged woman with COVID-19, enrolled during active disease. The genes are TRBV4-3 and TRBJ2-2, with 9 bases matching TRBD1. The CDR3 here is CASSGDRDTGELFF. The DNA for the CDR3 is TGCGCCAGCAGCGGGGACAGGGACACCGGGGAGCTGTTTTTT.